The TCR beta chain described here comes from a study of human T cells and chemical hapten exposure. Study-wide context: Upper-back patch tests with 0.01% DPC were read at 6 days.

In the authors' methods: Individual samples carried between about 23,224 and 700,000 TCRs, with 85,000 to 100,000 as the median. TCRdb reprocessed the RACE reads via MiXCR and lists one record per CDR3 protein. The V and J calls shown here were made by TCRdb, not taken from the authors' results. The sample has over 300,000 distinct CDR3 sequences, approximately 5% seen once. There are many counts of this clonotype. Its specificity is not known. With 1 base removed from V and 10 bases from J, the gap between germline ends came to 14 bases. CDR3 length: 14 amino acids. Germline V gives CDR1 LGHNA, CDR2 YSLEER. Noted time point: pre-sensitization, week 0. Treatment specified: therapeutic diphenylcyclopropenone sensitization with weekly scalp DPC. The study's findings and limits: TCRs exceeding a frequency of 1 in 1000 stayed unchanged under DPC sensitization.

The source is a woman aged 50 to 65 with alopecia areata. Some clones in this sample may be carry-over from other donors' samples. Sample: whole blood, taken in connection with sensitization to the hapten diphenylcyclopropenone (DPC). The chain recombines TRBV4-3 with TRBJ2-1; D remains unclear. This CDR3 reads CASSQGSLGDEQFF. The CDR3 DNA reads as TGCGCCAGCAGCCAAGGTTCCTTGGGCGACGAGCAGTTCTTC.